Listed here are 10 T cell receptor beta chains from one sample, sequenced in a study of T cells after yellow fever vaccination. In TCRdb, the 5' RACE reads were re-called with MiXCR into one record per CDR3 protein. The repertoire holds about 130,000 distinct CDR3 sequences, with approximately 6.6% as singletons. Sequenced here: CD4+ T cells sorted from PBMCs, sampled 10 days after the yellow fever booster vaccination. These receptors came from a man younger than 45 who received the YFV17D yellow fever vaccine.

This clonotype was seen more than once but under ten times. The rearrangement links TRBV11-2 to TRBJ2-7; tentatively, D is TRBD1 or TRBD2 (7 bases each). Trimming stripped 5 bases from V and 7 bases from J, with 33 bases between. The CDR3 has 19 amino acids. CDR1 and CDR2 from the germline V gene are SGHAT and FQNNGV. The CDR3 sequence: CASSAGGGTARGASQEQYF. For the CDR3, the DNA is TGTGCCAGCAGCGCCGGGGGAGGGACAGCCCGGGGGGCTAGTCAAGAGCAGTACTTC. Drawing the rest from reference TRBV11-2 and TRBJ2-7, the complete variable domain is EAGVAQSPRYKIIEKRQSVAFWCNPISGHATLYWYQQILGQGPKLLIQFQNNGVVDDSQLPKDRFSAERLKGVDSTLKIQPAKLEDSAVYLCASSAGGGTARGASQEQYFGPGTRLTVT.

This clonotype showed up many times. The V and J genes are TRBV11-2 and TRBJ1-4; D is unresolved. This CDR3 has 13 amino acids. With 5 bases removed from V and 6 bases from J, the gap between germline ends came to 10 bases. Germline V lookup: CDR1 SGHAT, CDR2 FQNNGV. CDR3 region: CASSAREDEKLFF. The DNA of the CDR3 is TGTGCCAGCAGCGCCAGAGAGGATGAAAAACTGTTTTTT. Complete variable domain (other parts from reference TRBV11-2 and TRBJ1-4): EAGVAQSPRYKIIEKRQSVAFWCNPISGHATLYWYQQILGQGPKLLIQFQNNGVVDDSQLPKDRFSAERLKGVDSTLKIQPAKLEDSAVYLCASSAREDEKLFFGSGTQLSVL.

This clonotype was counted at least ten times. This rearrangement joins TRBV20-1 to TRBJ2-5, with D uncertain. Germline CDR1 is DFQATT and CDR2 is SNEGSKA (reference sequence). V lost 6 bases to trimming and J lost 1 base, with 12 bases between them. The CDR3 runs 13 residues. CDR3 DNA sequence: TGCAGTGCCCCAGGACCCCTCCAAGAGACCCAGTACTTC. It is translated as CSAPGPLQETQYF.

This clonotype occurred a few times. As DNA, the CDR3 is TGCAGCGTTGCGGTAGCGGGAGGATATTCCTACGAGCAGTACTTC. Translating gives CSVAVAGGYSYEQYF. V and J are TRBV29-1 and TRBJ2-7; 10 nucleotides agree with TRBD2. J was trimmed by 1 base and V by 4 bases; bases with no gene match: 7. Germline V gene data show CDR1 as SQVTM and CDR2 as ANQGSEA. This CDR3 contains 15 residues.

In its sample, this clonotype was seen many times. Sequence at one end of the junction differs from germline and may be a read error. The genes are TRBV6-1 and TRBJ1-1; D perhaps matches TRBD1 (6 bases). Germline CDR1 MNHNS, CDR2 SASEGT. This CDR3 comprises 14 residues. CDR3 sequence: CAGSAGRGNTEAFF. The DNA for the CDR3 is TGTGCCGGCAGTGCGGGCAGGGGAAACACTGAAGCTTTCTTT.

This clonotype was seen ten or more times. The rearrangement joins TRBV15 to TRBJ2-7; no reliable D call. This CDR3 has 12 amino acids. CDR1 is LNHNV and CDR2 is YYDKDF in the germline V gene (reference sequence). Trimming took off 3 bases at V and 6 bases at J, with 9 bases between the two ends. CDR3 nucleotide sequence: TGTGCCACCAGCAGCCCCTGGGGCGAGCAGTACTTC. This codes for CATSSPWGEQYF. Filled out from reference TRBV15 and TRBJ2-7, the complete variable domain reads DAMVIQNPRYQVTQFGKPVTLSCSQTLNHNVMYWYQQKSSQAPKLLFHYYDKDFNNEADTPDNFQSRRPNTSFCFLDIRSPGLGDTAMYLCATSSPWGEQYFGPGTRLTVT.

This clonotype was seen a few times. This chain links TRBV30 with TRBJ1-1, with D possibly TRBD1 on 5 matching bases. Per the germline V gene, CDR1 is GTSNPN and CDR2 is SVGIG (reference sequence). The V and J ends lost 5 bases and 4 bases respectively, with 11 bases between them. The CDR3 spans 12 residues. CDR3 loop: CAWASGTTEAFF. The CDR3 region has the DNA TGTGCCTGGGCGTCAGGGACCACTGAAGCTTTCTTT.

The J gene is TRBJ2-2, the V gene TRBV12-3 or TRBV12-4; TRBD2 matches 7 bases. The CDR3 length is 18 residues. V lost 11 bases, J lost 0 bases, and 18 bases stayed unmatched. CDR3 bases: TGTGCCTTCACCTCTACCAGGCGGGGACTAACGAACACCGGGGAGCTGTTTTTT. This gives the protein CAFTSTRRGLTNTGELFF.

The rearrangement links TRBV7-2 to TRBJ1-1; 9 positions match TRBD1. The germline gives CDR1 SGHTA, CDR2 FQGNSA. V shed 6 bases and J 5 bases; nucleotides not matched to a gene: 4. The CDR3 has 13 amino acids. The CDR3 loop is CASRETGGTEAFF. CDR3 nucleotide sequence: TGTGCCAGCAGGGAGACAGGGGGGACTGAAGCTTTCTTT. The variable domain in full, with the rest retrieved from reference TRBV7-2 and TRBJ1-1, is GAGVSQSPSNKVTEKGKDVELRCDPISGHTALYWYRQSLGQGLEFLIYFQGNSAPDKSGLPSDRFSAERTGGSVSTLTIQRTQQEDSAVYLCASRETGGTEAFFGQGTRLTVV.

This clonotype was counted a few times. The rearrangement uses TRBV7-2 and TRBJ2-1, with 7 bases lining up with TRBD1. CDR1 and CDR2 (germline): SGHTA, FQGNSA. The ends lost 5 bases at V and 2 bases at J; junction bases unmatched: 6. The length of the CDR3 is 15 residues. This chain's CDR3 is CASSLTGTAYNEQFF. The CDR3 nucleotides are TGTGCCAGCAGCCTCACAGGGACAGCCTACAATGAGCAGTTCTTC.